The source of this T cell receptor (beta chain) is a study of beta chain features in type 1 diabetes. Points from the study as a whole: Shorter TCRB CDR3s, moderately but significantly so, marked every one of the four CD4+ subsets in Type 1 diabetes patients.

This CDR3 spans 15 amino acids. CDR1 and CDR2 from the germline V gene are SGHRS and YFSETQ. The junction had 8 bases not matched to a gene; V was cut back by 3 bases and J by 5 bases. Investigators reverse transcribed all isolated RNA, so they sequenced expressed TCRB transcripts. Data came from immunoSEQ multiplex PCR; TCRdb stores just in-frame clones and leaves some out. Of roughly 180,000 clones listed, 6% to 9% are singletons. To note about this clone: What it binds is unknown.

This clonotype originated in a young man with type 1 diabetes. The V and J genes are TRBV5-1 and TRBJ2-7, with 10 nucleotides matching TRBD1. Sequencing was done on a sample of central memory CD4+ T cells from blood. CDR3 in amino acids: CASSSHGTGVNEQYF. CDR3 bases: TGCGCCAGCAGCTCCCACGGGACAGGGGTAAACGAGCAGTACTTC.